This T cell receptor (beta chain) was retrieved from a study of blood T cell repertoires in COVID-19. Study-wide context: The study drew acute and convalescent COVID-19 samples from the United States, Italy and Spain.

V lost 6 bases and J lost 5; bases outside the gene matches: 9. CDR1 is LGHDT, CDR2 YNNKEL, per germline (reference sequence). The CDR3 extends over 14 amino acids. TCRdb's copy holds only in-frame clones and misses some; the assay was immunoSEQ multiplex PCR. The sample has more than 45,000 clones; around 86% are singletons. The sequenced sample was peripheral blood. The V call is TRBV3-1 (or the pseudogene TRBV3-2), the J call TRBJ2-7; the match to TRBD1 covers 8 bases. The sequence derives from a man in his sixties with active or convalescent COVID-19. The chain's CDR3 is CASSRQGSFDEQYF. In nucleotides, the CDR3 is TGTGCCAGCAGTAGACAGGGGAGTTTCGACGAGCAGTACTTC.